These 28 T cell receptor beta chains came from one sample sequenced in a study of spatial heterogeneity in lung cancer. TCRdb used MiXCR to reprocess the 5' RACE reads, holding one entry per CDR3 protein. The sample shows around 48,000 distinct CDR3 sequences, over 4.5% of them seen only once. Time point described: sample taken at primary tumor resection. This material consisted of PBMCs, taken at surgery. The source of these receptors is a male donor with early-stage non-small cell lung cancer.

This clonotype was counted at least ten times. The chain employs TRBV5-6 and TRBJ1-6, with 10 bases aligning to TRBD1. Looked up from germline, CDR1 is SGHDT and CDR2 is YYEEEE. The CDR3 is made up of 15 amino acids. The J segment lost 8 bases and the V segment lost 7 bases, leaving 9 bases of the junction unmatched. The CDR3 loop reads CASAKTGGKDSPLHF. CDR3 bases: TGTGCCAGCGCGAAGACAGGGGGCAAGGATTCACCCCTCCACTTT.

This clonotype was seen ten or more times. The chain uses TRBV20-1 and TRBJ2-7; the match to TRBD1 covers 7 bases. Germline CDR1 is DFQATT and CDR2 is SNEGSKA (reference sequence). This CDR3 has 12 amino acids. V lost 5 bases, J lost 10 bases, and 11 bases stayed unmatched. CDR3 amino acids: CSAFRTGRNQYF. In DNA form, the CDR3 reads TGCAGTGCTTTTCGGACAGGACGTAATCAGTACTTC.

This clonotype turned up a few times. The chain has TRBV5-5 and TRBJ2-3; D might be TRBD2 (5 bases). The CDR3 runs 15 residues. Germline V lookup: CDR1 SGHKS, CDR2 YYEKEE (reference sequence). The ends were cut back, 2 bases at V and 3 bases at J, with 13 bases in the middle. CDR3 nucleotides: TGTGCCAGCAGCTTTGGGAGTGCCGTTACAGATACGCAGTATTTT. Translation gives CASSFGSAVTDTQYF.

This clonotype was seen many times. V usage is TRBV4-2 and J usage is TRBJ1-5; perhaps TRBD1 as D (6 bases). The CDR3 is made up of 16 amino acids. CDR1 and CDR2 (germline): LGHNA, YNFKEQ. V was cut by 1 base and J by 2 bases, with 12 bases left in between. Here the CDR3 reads CASSQVQGNGNQPQHF. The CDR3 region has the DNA TGTGCCAGCAGCCAAGTCCAGGGGAATGGCAATCAGCCCCAGCATTTT.

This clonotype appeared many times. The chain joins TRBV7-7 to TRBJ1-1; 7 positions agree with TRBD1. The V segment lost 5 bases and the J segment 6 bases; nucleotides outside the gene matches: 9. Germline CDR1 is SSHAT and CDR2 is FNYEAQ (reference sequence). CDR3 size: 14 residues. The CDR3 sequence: CASSASGGEAEAFF. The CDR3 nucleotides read TGTGCCAGCAGCGCTTCAGGGGGAGAGGCTGAAGCTTTCTTT.

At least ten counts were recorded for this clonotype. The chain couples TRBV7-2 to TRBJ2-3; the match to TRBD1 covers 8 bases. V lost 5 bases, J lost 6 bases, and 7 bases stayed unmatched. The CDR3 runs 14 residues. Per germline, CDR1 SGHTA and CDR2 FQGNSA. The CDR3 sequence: CASSPRTGPDTQYF. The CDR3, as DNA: TGTGCCAGCAGCCCTCGGACAGGGCCCGATACGCAGTATTTT. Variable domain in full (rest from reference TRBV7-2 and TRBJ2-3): GAGVSQSPSNKVTEKGKDVELRCDPISGHTALYWYRQSLGQGLEFLIYFQGNSAPDKSGLPSDRFSAERTGGSVSTLTIQRTQQEDSAVYLCASSPRTGPDTQYFGPGTRLTVL.

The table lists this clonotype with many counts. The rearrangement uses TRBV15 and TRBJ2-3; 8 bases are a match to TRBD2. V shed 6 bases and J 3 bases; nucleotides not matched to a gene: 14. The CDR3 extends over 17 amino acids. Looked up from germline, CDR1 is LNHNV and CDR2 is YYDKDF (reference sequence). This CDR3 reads CATRKDWGREETDTQYF. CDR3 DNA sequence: TGTGCCACCAGGAAAGACTGGGGGCGGGAGGAGACAGATACGCAGTATTTT.

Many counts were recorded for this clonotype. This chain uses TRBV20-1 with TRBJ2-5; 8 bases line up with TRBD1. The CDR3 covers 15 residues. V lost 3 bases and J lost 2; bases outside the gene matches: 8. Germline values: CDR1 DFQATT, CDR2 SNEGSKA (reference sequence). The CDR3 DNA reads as TGCAGTGCTAGTCTGGACAGGGCGATTCAAGAGACCCAGTACTTC. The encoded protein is CSASLDRAIQETQYF.

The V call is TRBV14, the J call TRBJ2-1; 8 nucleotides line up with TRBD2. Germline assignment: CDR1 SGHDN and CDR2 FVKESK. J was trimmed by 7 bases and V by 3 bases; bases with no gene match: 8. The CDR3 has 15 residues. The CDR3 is CASSQRSGMKNEQFF. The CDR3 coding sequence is TGTGCCAGCAGCCAGCGTAGCGGGATGAAGAATGAGCAGTTCTTC.

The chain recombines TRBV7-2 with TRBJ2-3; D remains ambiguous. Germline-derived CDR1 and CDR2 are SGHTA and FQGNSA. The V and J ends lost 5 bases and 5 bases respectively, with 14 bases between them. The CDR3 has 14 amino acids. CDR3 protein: CASSPRVSGDTQYF. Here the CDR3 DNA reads TGTGCCAGCAGCCCCCGGGTCTCGGGAGATACGCAGTATTTT.

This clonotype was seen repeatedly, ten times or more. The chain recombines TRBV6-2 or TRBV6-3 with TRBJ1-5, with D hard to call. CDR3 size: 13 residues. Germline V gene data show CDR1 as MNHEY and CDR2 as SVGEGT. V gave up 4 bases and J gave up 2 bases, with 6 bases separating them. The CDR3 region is CASSFWGNQPQHF. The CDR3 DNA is TGTGCCAGCAGTTTCTGGGGCAATCAGCCCCAGCATTTT.

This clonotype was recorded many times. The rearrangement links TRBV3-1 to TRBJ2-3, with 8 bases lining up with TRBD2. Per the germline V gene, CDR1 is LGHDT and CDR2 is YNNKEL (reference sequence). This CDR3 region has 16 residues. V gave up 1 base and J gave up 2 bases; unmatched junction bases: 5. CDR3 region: CASSQGNSGVTDTQYF. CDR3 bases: TGTGCCAGCAGCCAAGGAAATAGCGGGGTCACAGATACGCAGTATTTT.

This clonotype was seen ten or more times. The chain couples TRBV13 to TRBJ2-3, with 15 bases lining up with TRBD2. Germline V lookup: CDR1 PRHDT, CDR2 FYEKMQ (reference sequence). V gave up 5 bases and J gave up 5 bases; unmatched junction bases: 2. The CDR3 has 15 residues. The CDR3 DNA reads TGTGCCAGCAGCCGGGGACTAGCGGGAGGAGATACGCAGTATTTT. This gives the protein CASSRGLAGGDTQYF.

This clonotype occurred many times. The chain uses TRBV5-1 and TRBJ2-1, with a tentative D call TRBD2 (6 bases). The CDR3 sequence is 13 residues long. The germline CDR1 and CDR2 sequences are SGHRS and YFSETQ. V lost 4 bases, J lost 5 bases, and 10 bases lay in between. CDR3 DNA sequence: TGCGCCAGCAGCACGGGACTGAACAATGAGCAGTTCTTC. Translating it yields CASSTGLNNEQFF.

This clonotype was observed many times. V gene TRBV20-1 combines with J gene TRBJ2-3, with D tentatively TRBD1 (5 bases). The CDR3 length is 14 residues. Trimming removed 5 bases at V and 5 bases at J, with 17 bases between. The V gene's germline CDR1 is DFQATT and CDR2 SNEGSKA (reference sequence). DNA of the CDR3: TGCAGTGCTCCGGTCCCTGGGGCCCAAGATACGCAGTATTTT. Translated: CSAPVPGAQDTQYF.

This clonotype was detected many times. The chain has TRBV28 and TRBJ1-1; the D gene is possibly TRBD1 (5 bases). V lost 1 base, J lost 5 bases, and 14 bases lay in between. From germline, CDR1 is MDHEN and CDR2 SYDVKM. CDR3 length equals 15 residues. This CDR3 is CASSLLSGGTTEAFF. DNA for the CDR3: TGTGCCAGCAGTTTATTAAGCGGCGGGACTACTGAAGCTTTCTTT. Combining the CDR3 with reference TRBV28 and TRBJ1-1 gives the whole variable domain DVKVTQSSRYLVKRTGEKVFLECVQDMDHENMFWYRQDPGLGLRLIYFSYDVKMKEKGDIPEGYSVSREKKERFSLILESASTNQTSMYLCASSLLSGGTTEAFFGQGTRLTVV.

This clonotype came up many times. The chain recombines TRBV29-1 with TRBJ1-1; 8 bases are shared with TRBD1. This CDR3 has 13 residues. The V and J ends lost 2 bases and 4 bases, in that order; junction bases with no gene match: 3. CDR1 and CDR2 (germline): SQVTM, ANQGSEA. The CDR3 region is CSVEWTGSTEAFF. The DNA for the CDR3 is TGCAGCGTTGAATGGACAGGGAGCACTGAAGCTTTCTTT. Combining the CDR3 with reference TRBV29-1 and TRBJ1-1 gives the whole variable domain SAVISQKPSRDICQRGTSLTIQCQVDSQVTMMFWYRQQPGQSLTLIATANQGSEATYESGFVIDKFPISRPNLTFSTLTVSNMSPEDSSIYLCSVEWTGSTEAFFGQGTRLTVV.

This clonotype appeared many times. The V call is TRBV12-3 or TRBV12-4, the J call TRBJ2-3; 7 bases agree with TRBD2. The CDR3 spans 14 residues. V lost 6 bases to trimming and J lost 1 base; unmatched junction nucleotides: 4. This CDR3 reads CASSRDYGTDTQYF. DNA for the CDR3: TGTGCCAGCAGCCGGGACTACGGCACAGATACGCAGTATTTT.

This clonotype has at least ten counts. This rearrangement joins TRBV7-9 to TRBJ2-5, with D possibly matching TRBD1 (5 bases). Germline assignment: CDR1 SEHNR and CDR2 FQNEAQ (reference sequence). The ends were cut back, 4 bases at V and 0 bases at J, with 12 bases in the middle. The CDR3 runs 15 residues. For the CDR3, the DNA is TGTGCCAGCAGCTCCCTTACAGGCTACCAAGAGACCCAGTACTTC. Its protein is CASSSLTGYQETQYF.

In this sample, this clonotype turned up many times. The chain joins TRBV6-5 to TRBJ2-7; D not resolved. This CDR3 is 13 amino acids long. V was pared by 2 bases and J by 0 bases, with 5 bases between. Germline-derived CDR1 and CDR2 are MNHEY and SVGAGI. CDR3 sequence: CASSYAFSYEQYF. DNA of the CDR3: TGTGCCAGCAGTTACGCCTTCTCCTACGAGCAGTACTTC.

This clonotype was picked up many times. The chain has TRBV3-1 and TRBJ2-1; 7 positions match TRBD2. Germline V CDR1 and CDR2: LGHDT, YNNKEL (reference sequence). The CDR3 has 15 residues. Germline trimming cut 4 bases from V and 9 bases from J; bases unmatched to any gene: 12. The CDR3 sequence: CASSLRAEAGIEQFF. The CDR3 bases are TGTGCCAGCAGCCTCCGGGCCGAAGCGGGAATTGAGCAGTTCTTC.

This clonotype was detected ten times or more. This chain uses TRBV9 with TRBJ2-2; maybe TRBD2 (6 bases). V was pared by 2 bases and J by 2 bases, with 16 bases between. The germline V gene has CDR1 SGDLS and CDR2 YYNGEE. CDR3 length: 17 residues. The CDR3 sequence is CASSVGIGGENTGELFF. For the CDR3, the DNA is TGTGCCAGCAGCGTGGGAATCGGGGGTGAAAACACCGGGGAGCTGTTTTTT.

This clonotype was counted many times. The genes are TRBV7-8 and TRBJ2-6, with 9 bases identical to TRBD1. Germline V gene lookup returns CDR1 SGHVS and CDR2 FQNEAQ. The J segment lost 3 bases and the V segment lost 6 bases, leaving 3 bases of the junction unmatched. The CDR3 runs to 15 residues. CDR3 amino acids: CASRDRGGGANVLTF. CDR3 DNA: TGTGCCAGCAGGGACAGGGGCGGTGGGGCCAACGTCCTGACTTTC.

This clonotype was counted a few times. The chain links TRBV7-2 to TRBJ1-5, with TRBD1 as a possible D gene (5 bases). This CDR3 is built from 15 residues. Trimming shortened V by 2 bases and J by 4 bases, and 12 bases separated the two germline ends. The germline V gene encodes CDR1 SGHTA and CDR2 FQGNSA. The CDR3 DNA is TGTGCCAGCAGCTTATCGGTCAAGGGGAATCAGCCCCAGCATTTT. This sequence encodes CASSLSVKGNQPQHF.

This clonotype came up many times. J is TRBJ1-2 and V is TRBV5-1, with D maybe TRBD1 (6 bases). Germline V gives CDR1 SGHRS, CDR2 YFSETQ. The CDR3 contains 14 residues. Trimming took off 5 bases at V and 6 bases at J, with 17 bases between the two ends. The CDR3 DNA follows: TGCGCCAGCAGACGGGACAAGGGTATGCATGGCTACACCTTC. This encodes CASRRDKGMHGYTF.

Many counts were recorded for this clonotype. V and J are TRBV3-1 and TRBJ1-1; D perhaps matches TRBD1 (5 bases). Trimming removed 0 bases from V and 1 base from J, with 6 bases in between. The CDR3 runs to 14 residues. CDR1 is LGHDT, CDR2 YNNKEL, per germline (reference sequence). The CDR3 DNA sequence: TGTGCCAGCAGCCAAGATACAGGGAACACTGAAGCTTTCTTT. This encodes CASSQDTGNTEAFF.

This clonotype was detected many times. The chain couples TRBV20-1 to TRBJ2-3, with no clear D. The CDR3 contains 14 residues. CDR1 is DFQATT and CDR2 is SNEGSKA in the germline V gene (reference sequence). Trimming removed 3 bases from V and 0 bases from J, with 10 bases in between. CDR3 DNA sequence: TGCAGTGCTAGCGCCATAATTAGCACAGATACGCAGTATTTT. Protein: CSASAIISTDTQYF.

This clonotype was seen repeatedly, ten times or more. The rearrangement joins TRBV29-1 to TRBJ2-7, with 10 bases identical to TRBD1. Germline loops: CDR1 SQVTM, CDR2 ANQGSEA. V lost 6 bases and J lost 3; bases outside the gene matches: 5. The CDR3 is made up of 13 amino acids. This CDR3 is CSVPGTGDYEQYF. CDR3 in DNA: TGCAGCGTGCCCGGGACAGGGGACTACGAGCAGTACTTC.